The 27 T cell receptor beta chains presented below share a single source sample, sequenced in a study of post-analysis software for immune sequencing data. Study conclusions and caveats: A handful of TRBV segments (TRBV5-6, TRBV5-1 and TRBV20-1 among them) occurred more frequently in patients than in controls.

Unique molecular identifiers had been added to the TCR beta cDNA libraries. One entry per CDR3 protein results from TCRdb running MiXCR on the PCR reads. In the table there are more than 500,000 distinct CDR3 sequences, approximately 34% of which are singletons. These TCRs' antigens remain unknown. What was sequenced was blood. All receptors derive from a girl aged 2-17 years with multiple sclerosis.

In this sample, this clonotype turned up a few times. The CDR3 DNA reads as TGTGCCAGCGGGACAGGGGACGGGGCCAACGTCCTGACTTTC. Its protein product is CASGTGDGANVLTF. The rearrangement joins TRBV6-4 to TRBJ2-6; 10 bases agree with TRBD1. This CDR3 has 14 amino acids. After removal of 8 bases from V and 4 bases from J, the junction contained 2 bases not matched to a gene. Germline values: CDR1 MRHNA, CDR2 SNTAGT.

The CDR3 region is CSARPRLARGYNEQFF. The CDR3 nucleotides read TGCAGTGCTAGGCCCCGACTAGCAAGGGGTTACAATGAGCAGTTCTTC. The V gene is TRBV20-1, the J gene TRBJ2-1, with 7 positions matching TRBD2. This CDR3 spans 16 amino acids. The germline CDR1 and CDR2 sequences are DFQATT and SNEGSKA (reference sequence). V was pared by 3 bases and J by 4 bases, with 12 bases of the junction left unmatched.

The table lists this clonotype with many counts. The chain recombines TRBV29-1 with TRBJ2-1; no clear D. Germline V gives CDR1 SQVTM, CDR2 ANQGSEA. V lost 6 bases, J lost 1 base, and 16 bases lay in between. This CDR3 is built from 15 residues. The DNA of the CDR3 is TGCAGCGTCAATGCTGGAAGGAGATCCTACAATGAGCAGTTCTTC. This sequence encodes CSVNAGRRSYNEQFF.

The CDR3 bases are TGTGCCAGCAGCTTAGTTGCCAGCGGGGCCACAGATACGCAGTATTTT. It encodes CASSLVASGATDTQYF. The V and J genes are TRBV7-2 and TRBJ2-3; 7 positions agree with TRBD2. CDR3 length: 16 amino acids. The V and J ends lost 1 base and 2 bases, in that order; junction bases with no gene match: 6. CDR1 is SGHTA, CDR2 FQGNSA, per germline.

As DNA, the CDR3 is TGTGCCAGCATCCTAGGCGGGAGGAGCACAGATACGCAGTATTTT. It codes for CASILGGRSTDTQYF. The gene calls are TRBV2 and TRBJ2-3; the match to TRBD2 covers 8 bases. Germline V lookup: CDR1 SNHLY, CDR2 FYNNEI. This CDR3 has 15 amino acids. V dropped 7 bases and J dropped 0; count of bases not matched to a gene: 6.

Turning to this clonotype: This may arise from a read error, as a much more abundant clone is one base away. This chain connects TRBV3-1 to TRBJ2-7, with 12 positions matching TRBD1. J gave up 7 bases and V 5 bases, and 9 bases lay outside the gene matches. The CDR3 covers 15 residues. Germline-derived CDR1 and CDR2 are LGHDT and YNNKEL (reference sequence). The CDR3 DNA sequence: TGTGCCAGCAGCACTTCCGGGACAGGGGGCAATGAGCAGTACTTC. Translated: CASSTSGTGGNEQYF.

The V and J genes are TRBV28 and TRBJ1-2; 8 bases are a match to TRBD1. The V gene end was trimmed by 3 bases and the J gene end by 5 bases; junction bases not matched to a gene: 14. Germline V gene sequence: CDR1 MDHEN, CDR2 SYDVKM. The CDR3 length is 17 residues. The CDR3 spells CASSLGTGSWGRYGYTF. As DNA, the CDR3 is TGTGCCAGCAGTTTGGGGACAGGCTCGTGGGGACGATATGGCTACACCTTC.

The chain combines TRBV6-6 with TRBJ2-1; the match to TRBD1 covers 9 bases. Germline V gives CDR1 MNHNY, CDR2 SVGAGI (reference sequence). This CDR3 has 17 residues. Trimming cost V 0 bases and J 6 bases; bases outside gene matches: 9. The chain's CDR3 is CASSYSSSGQGGNEQFF. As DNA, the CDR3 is TGTGCCAGCAGTTACTCGAGTTCGGGACAGGGAGGCAATGAGCAGTTCTTC.

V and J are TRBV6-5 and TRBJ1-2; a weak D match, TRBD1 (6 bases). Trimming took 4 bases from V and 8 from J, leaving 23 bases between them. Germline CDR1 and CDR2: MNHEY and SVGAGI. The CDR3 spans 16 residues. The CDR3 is CASSSGTRGRVGGYTF. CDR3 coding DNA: TGTGCCAGCAGTTCCGGGACAAGGGGTAGGGTAGGAGGCTACACCTTC.

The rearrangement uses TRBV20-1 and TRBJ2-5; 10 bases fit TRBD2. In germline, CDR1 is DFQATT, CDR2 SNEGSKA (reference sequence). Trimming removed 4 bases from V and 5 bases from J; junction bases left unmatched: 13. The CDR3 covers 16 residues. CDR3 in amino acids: CSATGGTSGAGETQYF. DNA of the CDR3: TGCAGTGCTACAGGTGGAACTAGCGGGGCGGGGGAGACCCAGTACTTC.

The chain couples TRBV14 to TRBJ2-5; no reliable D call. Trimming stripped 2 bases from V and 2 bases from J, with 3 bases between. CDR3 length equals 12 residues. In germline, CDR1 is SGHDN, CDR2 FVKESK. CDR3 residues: CASSQKQETQYF. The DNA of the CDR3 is TGTGCCAGCAGCCAAAAACAAGAGACCCAGTACTTC.

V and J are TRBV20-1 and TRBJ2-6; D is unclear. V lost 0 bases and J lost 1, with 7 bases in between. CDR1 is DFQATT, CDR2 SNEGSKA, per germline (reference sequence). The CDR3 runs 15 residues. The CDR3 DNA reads TGCAGTGCTAGAGACTCAGCATCTGGGGCCAACGTCCTGACTTTC. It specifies CSARDSASGANVLTF.

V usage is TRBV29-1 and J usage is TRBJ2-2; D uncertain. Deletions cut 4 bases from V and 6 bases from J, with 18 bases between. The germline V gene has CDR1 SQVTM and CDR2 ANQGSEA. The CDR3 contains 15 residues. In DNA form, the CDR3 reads TGCAGCGTTGGAACGCCCCACGCTGGAGCCGGGGAGCTGTTTTTT. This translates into CSVGTPHAGAGELFF.

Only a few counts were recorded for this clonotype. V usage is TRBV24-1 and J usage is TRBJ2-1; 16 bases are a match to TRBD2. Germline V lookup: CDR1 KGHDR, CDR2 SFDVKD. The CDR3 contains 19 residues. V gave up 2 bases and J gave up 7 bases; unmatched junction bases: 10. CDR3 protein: CATSDSGTSGGAGWNEQFF. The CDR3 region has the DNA TGTGCCACCAGTGATTCCGGGACTAGCGGGGGGGCCGGATGGAATGAGCAGTTCTTC.

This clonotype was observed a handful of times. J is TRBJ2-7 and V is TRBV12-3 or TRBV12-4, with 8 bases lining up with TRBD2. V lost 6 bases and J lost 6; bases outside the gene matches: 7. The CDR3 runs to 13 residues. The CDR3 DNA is TGTGCCAGCAGGCATGGTCTAGCGGGCGAGCAGTACTTC. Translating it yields CASRHGLAGEQYF.

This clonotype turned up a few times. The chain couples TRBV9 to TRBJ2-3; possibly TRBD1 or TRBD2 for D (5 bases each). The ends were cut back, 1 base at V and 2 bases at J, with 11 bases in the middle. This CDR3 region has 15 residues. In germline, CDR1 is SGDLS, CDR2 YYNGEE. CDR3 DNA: TGTGCCAGCAGCGTAATTCAGGGACCCACAGATACGCAGTATTTT. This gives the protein CASSVIQGPTDTQYF.

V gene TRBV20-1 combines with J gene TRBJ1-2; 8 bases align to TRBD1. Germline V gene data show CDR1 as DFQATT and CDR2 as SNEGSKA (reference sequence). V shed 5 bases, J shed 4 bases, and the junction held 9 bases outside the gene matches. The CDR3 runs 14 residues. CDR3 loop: CSAEQGVLPYGYTF. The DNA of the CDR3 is TGCAGTGCTGAACAGGGGGTATTACCCTATGGCTACACCTTC.

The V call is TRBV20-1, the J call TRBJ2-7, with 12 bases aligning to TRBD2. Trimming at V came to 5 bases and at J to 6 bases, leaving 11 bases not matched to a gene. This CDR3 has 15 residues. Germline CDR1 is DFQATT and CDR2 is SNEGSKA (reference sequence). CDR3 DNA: TGCAGTGCTCCCCAGGAGGCTAGCGGGGGGGGCGAGCAGTACTTC. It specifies CSAPQEASGGGEQYF.

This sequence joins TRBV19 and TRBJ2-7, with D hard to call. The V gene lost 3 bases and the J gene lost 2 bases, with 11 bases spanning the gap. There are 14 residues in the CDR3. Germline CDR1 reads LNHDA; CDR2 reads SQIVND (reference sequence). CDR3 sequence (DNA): TGTGCCAGTAGTATCGGATCCGGAACCTACGAGCAGTACTTC. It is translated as CASSIGSGTYEQYF.

CDR3 sequence (DNA): TGTGCCAGCAGCCAAGATCTAGTCTCCTACGAGCAGTACTTC. The encoded protein is CASSQDLVSYEQYF. This chain connects TRBV3-1 to TRBJ2-7; no reliable D call. V lost 0 bases and J lost 0, with 6 bases in between. Germline CDR1 reads LGHDT; CDR2 reads YNNKEL (reference sequence). The CDR3 covers 14 residues.

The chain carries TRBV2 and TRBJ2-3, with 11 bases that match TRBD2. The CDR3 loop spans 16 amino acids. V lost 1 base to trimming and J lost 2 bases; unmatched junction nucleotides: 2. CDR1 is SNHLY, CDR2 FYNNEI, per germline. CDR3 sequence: CASSEEGLAVTDTQYF. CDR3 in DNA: TGTGCCAGCAGTGAAGAGGGACTAGCGGTCACAGATACGCAGTATTTT.

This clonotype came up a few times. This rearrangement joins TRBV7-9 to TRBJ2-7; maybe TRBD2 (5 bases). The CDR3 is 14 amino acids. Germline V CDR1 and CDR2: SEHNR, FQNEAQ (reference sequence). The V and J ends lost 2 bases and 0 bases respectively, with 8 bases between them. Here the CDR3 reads CASSLPGISYEQYF. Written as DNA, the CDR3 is TGTGCCAGCAGCTTACCCGGGATCTCCTACGAGCAGTACTTC.

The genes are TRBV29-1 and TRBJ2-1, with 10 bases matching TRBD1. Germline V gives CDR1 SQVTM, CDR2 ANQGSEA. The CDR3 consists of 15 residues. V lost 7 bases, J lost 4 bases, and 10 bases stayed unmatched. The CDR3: CSAGGGQGGYNEQFF. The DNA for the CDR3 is TGCAGCGCTGGGGGTGGACAGGGGGGTTACAATGAGCAGTTCTTC.

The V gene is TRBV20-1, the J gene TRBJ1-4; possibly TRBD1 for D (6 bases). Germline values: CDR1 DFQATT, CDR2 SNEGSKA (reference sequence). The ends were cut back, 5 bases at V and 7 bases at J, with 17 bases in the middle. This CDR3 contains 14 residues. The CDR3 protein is CSAPTGTRAEKLFF. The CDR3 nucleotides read TGCAGTGCTCCAACAGGGACTCGGGCTGAAAAACTGTTTTTT.

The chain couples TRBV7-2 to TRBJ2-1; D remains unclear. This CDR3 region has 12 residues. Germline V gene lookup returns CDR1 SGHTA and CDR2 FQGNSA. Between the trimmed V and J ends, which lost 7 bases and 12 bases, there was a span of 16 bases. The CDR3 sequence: CASNPLNRVQFF. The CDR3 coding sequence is TGTGCCAGCAATCCCCTAAATAGGGTGCAGTTCTTC.

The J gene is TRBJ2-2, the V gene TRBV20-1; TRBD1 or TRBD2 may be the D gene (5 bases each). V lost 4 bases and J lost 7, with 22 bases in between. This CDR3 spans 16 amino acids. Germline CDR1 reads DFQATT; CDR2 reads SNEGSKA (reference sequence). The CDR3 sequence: CSATPTDAGTGGELFF. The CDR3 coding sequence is TGCAGTGCTACACCAACGGACGCGGGCACAGGCGGGGAGCTGTTTTTT.

The CDR3 DNA is TGTGCCAGCAGCCCGGACGTAGCTAACTATGGCTACACCTTC. Translating it yields CASSPDVANYGYTF. V and J are TRBV4-2 and TRBJ1-2, with D unresolved. Between the trimmed V and J ends, which lost 4 bases and 0 bases, there was a span of 9 bases. This CDR3 region has 14 residues. CDR1 and CDR2 (germline): LGHNA, YNFKEQ.